These 2 T cell receptor beta chains came from one sample sequenced in a study of T-cell memory formation after mild COVID-19 (dated by TCRdb to about 2021). Library method: 5' RACE. The sequencer was an Illumina NovaSeq 6000. Using fastp trimming at Q25 and MiXCR clonotype assembly, TCRdb reanalyzed the public sequencing data and kept in-frame beta chains. Rows with one shared CDR3 protein collapse into an entry with the most common genes and DNA. A total of under 650,000 distinct CDR3 sequences appear in this sample, about a sixth of them only once. The ten largest clones represent around 12% of the sample. The sample taken for sequencing was PBMCs or a T cell subset sorted from them (not recorded which). The receptors shown here come from an adult woman who had mild COVID-19 (a few samples of this study predate the infection). The sample titles of this study are shuffled in the database, so cell type and time point are left out; the donor was told from shared clones.

The chain links TRBV6-5 to TRBJ1-3; no clear D. Trimming left V 3 bases short and J 0 bases short, with 18 bases between. The CDR3 is made up of 18 amino acids. Germline V lookup: CDR1 MNHEY, CDR2 SVGAGI. Here the CDR3 DNA reads TGTGCCAGCAGTTATTCCGATACCCGGACCGGCTCTGGAAACACCATATATTTT. It codes for CASSYSDTRTGSGNTIYF.

This clonotype was counted a few times. The chain has TRBV5-8 and TRBJ2-1, with 11 bases matching TRBD2. Germline CDR1 SGHTS, CDR2 YDEGEE. The CDR3 has 17 amino acids. Trimming at V came to 0 bases and at J to 6 bases, leaving 8 bases not matched to a gene. This CDR3 is CASSLVIAGGAPNEQFF. In DNA form, the CDR3 reads TGTGCCAGCAGCTTGGTTATAGCGGGAGGGGCTCCCAATGAGCAGTTCTTC.